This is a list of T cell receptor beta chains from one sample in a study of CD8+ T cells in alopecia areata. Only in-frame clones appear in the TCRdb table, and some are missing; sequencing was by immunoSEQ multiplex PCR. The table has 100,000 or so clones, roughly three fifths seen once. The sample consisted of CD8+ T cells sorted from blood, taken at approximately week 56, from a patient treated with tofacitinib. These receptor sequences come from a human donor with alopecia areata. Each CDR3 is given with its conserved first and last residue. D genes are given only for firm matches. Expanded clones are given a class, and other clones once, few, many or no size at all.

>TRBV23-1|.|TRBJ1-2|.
CASSPYGYTF
TGCGCCAGCAGTCCCTATGGCTACACCTTC
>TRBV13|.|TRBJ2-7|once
CASSLFGTTAYEQYF
TGTGCCAGCAGCTTGTTTGGGACAACGGCCTACGAGCAGTACTTC
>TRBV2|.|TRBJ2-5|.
CASSEVGWETQYF
TGTGCCAGCAGTGAAGTGGGGTGGGAGACCCAGTACTTC
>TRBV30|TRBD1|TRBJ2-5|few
CAWTHGQGPGTQYF
TGTGCCTGGACCCACGGACAGGGGCCAGGGACCCAGTACTTC
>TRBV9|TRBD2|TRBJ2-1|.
CASSVGGGRNEQFF
TGTGCCAGCAGCGTAGGCGGGGGGAGGAATGAGCAGTTCTTC
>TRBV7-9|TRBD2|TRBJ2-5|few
CASRPTSTQETQYF
TGTGCCAGCAGGCCGACTAGCACACAAGAGACCCAGTACTTC
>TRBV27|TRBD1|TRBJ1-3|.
CASSLMGQAGNTIYF
TGTGCCAGCAGTTTAATGGGACAGGCGGGAAACACCATATATTTT
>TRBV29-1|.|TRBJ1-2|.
CSAEGGRGAYYGYTF
TGCAGCGCCGAGGGTGGACGGGGGGCATACTATGGCTACACCTTC
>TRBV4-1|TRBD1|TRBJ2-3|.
CASSLVGQGAVGTDTQYF
TGCGCCAGCAGCCTCGTGGGGCAGGGGGCAGTGGGCACAGATACGCAGTATTTT
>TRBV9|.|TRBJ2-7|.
CASSEGSEQYF
TGTGCCAGCAGCGAGGGGAGCGAGCAGTACTTC
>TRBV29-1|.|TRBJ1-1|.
CSVVMNTEAFF
TGCAGCGTCGTAATGAACACTGAAGCTTTCTTT
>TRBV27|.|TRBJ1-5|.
CASSRGINQPQHF
TGTGCCAGCAGTCGGGGCATAAATCAGCCCCAGCATTTT
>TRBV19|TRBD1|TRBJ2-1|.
CASGWTGGNEQFF
TGTGCCAGTGGCTGGACAGGGGGCAATGAGCAGTTCTTC
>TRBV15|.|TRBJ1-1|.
CATSPGVGAFF
TGTGCCACCAGCCCAGGAGTGGGAGCTTTCTTT
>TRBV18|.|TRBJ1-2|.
CASSPPVGGNYGYTF
TGTGCCAGCTCACCACCGGTTGGGGGTAACTATGGCTACACCTTC
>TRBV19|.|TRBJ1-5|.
CASSSPGWDQPQHF
TGTGCCAGTAGTAGTCCGGGATGGGATCAGCCCCAGCATTTT
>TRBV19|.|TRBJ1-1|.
CASQGRMNTEAFF
TGTGCCTCCCAAGGGCGGATGAACACTGAAGCTTTCTTT
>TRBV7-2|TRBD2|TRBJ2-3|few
CASSFYVRLAGTTDTQYF
TGTGCCAGCAGCTTTTACGTACGGCTAGCGGGCACCACAGATACGCAGTATTTT
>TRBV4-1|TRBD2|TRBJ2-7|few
CASSQPLAGAPYEQYF
TGCGCCAGCAGCCAACCACTAGCGGGGGCCCCCTACGAGCAGTACTTC
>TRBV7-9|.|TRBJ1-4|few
CASSPLGGLGNEKLFF
TGTGCCAGCAGCCCTCTCGGGGGGCTAGGTAATGAAAAACTGTTTTTT
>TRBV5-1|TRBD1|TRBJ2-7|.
CASSPDLYRGDEQYF
TGCGCCAGCAGCCCAGATTTATACAGGGGTGACGAGCAGTACTTC
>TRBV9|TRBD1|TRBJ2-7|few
CASSKTGTAYEQYF
TGTGCCAGCAGCAAAACGGGGACAGCGTACGAGCAGTACTTC
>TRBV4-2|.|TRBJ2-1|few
CASSQHPYPWRGPNEQFF
TGTGCCAGCAGCCAACACCCCTACCCCTGGCGGGGGCCCAATGAGCAGTTCTTC
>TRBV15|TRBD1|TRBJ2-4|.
CATSGGTGWAKNIQYF
TGTGCCACCAGCGGGGGGACAGGGTGGGCCAAAAACATTCAGTACTTC